The 19 T cell receptor beta chains below all came from one sample that was sequenced in a study of blood T cells in healthy people across ages. Sample-barcoded 5' priming and a J-beta primer mix drove a second PCR of roughly 7 to 11 cycles. MiXCR, run by TCRdb on the 5' RACE reads, gives a single entry per CDR3 protein. The sample has 800,000 to 1,300,000 distinct CDR3 sequences, around 25% seen once. These data also featured in a second study, about T cells of mothers and their children.

Sample: blood. The source of these receptors is a girl aged 2 to 10 in good health.

V is TRBV29-1 and J is TRBJ2-7; TRBD2 matches at 7 bases. Germline-derived CDR1 and CDR2 are SQVTM and ANQGSEA. V shed 7 bases, J shed 4 bases, and the junction held 13 bases outside the gene matches. The CDR3 length is 14 residues. CDR3 amino acids: CSAVTDPGGYEQYF. For the CDR3, the DNA is TGCAGCGCGGTGACGGACCCCGGGGGGTACGAGCAGTACTTC.

At least ten counts were recorded for this clonotype. V is TRBV27 and J is TRBJ2-7; the D gene is possibly TRBD1 (6 bases). Trimming removed 2 bases at V and 6 bases at J, with 11 bases between. The CDR3 length is 13 residues. Germline assignment: CDR1 MNHEY and CDR2 SMNVEV (reference sequence). CDR3 bases: TGTGCCAGCAGTTTAACAGGGACGAGCGAGCAGTACTTC. Amino acids: CASSLTGTSEQYF.

The rearrangement joins TRBV6-1 to TRBJ2-5; no definite D call. This CDR3 contains 18 residues. V was shortened by 6 bases and J by 1 base, with 24 bases between the two germline ends. The germline V gene encodes CDR1 MNHNS and CDR2 SASEGT. CDR3 amino acids: CASSMTWMGIQFQETQYF. The CDR3 region has the DNA TGTGCCAGCAGCATGACATGGATGGGAATACAGTTCCAAGAGACCCAGTACTTC.

About this clonotype: An end of the junction does not agree with germline; a read error may underlie this. The V and J genes are TRBV14 and TRBJ2-2, with D tentatively TRBD1 or TRBD2 (5 bases each). Germline values: CDR1 SGHDN, CDR2 FVKESK. This CDR3 comprises 17 residues. The CDR3 DNA is TGTGCCAGCAGCCAAGAGGGGCCCAAAAGTCGGCCCGGGAAGCTGTTTTTT. This sequence encodes CASSQEGPKSRPGKLFF.

This clonotype was counted a few times. The gene calls are TRBV29-1 and TRBJ2-3, with D hard to call. There are 12 residues in the CDR3. Germline-derived CDR1 and CDR2 are SQVTM and ANQGSEA. The germline V and J ends were trimmed by 3 bases and 0 bases, with 4 bases remaining between them. The CDR3 bases are TGCAGCGTTGAGGACAGCACAGATACGCAGTATTTT. This encodes CSVEDSTDTQYF.

The chain has TRBV15 and TRBJ2-2; the D gene could be TRBD1 or TRBD2 (5 bases each). The germline V gene encodes CDR1 LNHNV and CDR2 YYDKDF (reference sequence). V shed 0 bases and J shed 6 bases, with 8 bases lying between them. The CDR3 has 14 residues. This CDR3 is CATSREGDAGELFF. Here the CDR3 DNA reads TGTGCCACCAGCAGAGAAGGGGACGCCGGGGAGCTGTTTTTT. The entire variable domain, with the rest obtained from reference TRBV15 and TRBJ2-2, is as follows: DAMVIQNPRYQVTQFGKPVTLSCSQTLNHNVMYWYQQKSSQAPKLLFHYYDKDFNNEADTPDNFQSRRPNTSFCFLDIRSPGLGDTAMYLCATSREGDAGELFFGEGSRLTVL.

This clonotype was recorded only once. J is TRBJ1-1 and V is TRBV29-1; D is uncertain. Germline assignment: CDR1 SQVTM and CDR2 ANQGSEA. This CDR3 has 13 residues. V lost 4 bases to trimming and J lost 4 bases, with 13 bases between them. Here the CDR3 DNA reads TGCAGCGTTGCGGGGTCACCGAGCACTGAAGCTTTCTTT. Protein: CSVAGSPSTEAFF.

This chain joins TRBV7-6 and TRBJ2-7; D unresolved. Per the germline V gene, CDR1 is SGHVS and CDR2 is FNYEAQ. This CDR3 contains 13 residues. Trimming removed 1 base from V and 6 bases from J, with 10 bases in between. DNA for the CDR3: TGTGCCAGCAGCTTAGGACCCCTCGGCGAGCAGTACTTC. It is translated as CASSLGPLGEQYF.

This clonotype has only a few counts. The chain is built from TRBV12-3 or TRBV12-4 and TRBJ1-4; no clear D. The CDR3 has 12 residues. V lost 6 bases and J 10 bases, leaving 12 bases between the germline ends. The CDR3 loop reads CASSPTSRKLFF. As DNA, the CDR3 is TGTGCCAGCAGCCCTACCTCTCGAAAACTGTTTTTT.

This clonotype was seen a few times. In nucleotides, the CDR3 is TGTGCCAGCAGTTTTCTAGAGAGTTTAGAGACCCAGTACTTC. The encoded protein is CASSFLESLETQYF. The chain recombines TRBV27 with TRBJ2-5; D unclear. V lost 3 bases to trimming and J lost 4 bases, with 12 bases between them. Per the germline V gene, CDR1 is MNHEY and CDR2 is SMNVEV (reference sequence). CDR3 length: 14 amino acids.

Concerning this clonotype itself: Since the CDR3 does not end with the conserved phenylalanine or tryptophan, this likely comes from a read error. This chain links TRBV7-8 with TRBJ1-5, with D maybe TRBD1 (5 bases). This CDR3 is built from 14 residues. The V gene lost 1 base and the J gene lost 8 bases, with 12 bases spanning the gap. The germline V gene has CDR1 SGHVS and CDR2 FQNEAQ. The CDR3 nucleotides are TGTGCCAGCAGCTTAGTACCAGGGAGGGAGCCCCAGCATCTT. Its protein is CASSLVPGREPQHL.

The sample holds a few counts of this clonotype. The rearrangement joins TRBV29-1 to TRBJ2-5; D may be TRBD2 (5 bases). The J call could be wrong; TRBJ2-7 is a better fit for the DNA end. Per the germline V gene, CDR1 is SQVTM and CDR2 is ANQGSEA. The CDR3 loop spans 13 amino acids. CDR3 coding DNA: TGCAGCGTTGCCGGACTTCTCACCTACGAGCAGTACTTC. Protein sequence: CSVAGLLTYEQYF.

J is TRBJ1-1 and V is TRBV7-9; D is unresolved. Germline assignment: CDR1 SEHNR and CDR2 FQNEAQ (reference sequence). The CDR3 extends over 13 amino acids. The V end was cut by 5 bases, the J end by 1 base, with 8 bases between. CDR3 in DNA: TGTGCCAGCAGCCAACAAGAGAACACTGAAGCTTTCTTT. This encodes CASSQQENTEAFF.

The V and J genes are TRBV29-1 and TRBJ2-5, with 8 bases matching TRBD2. CDR1 is SQVTM, CDR2 ANQGSEA, per germline. The CDR3 is 15 amino acids. The J segment lost 2 bases and the V segment lost 5 bases, leaving 10 bases of the junction unmatched. DNA of the CDR3: TGCAGCGTTCGACTAACAGCGGGAGATCAAGAGACCCAGTACTTC. It is translated as CSVRLTAGDQETQYF.

This clonotype was seen a handful of times. The genes are TRBV10-3 and TRBJ2-5; a weak D match, TRBD1 (6 bases). The CDR3 contains 15 residues. The V end lost 3 bases, the J end lost 4 bases, and 15 bases lay between the germline ends. The V gene's germline CDR1 is ENHRY and CDR2 SYGVKD. CDR3 protein: CAISETGNPGETQYF. Written as DNA, the CDR3 is TGTGCCATCAGTGAAACAGGGAATCCCGGAGAGACCCAGTACTTC.

The V and J genes are TRBV3-1 and TRBJ2-5, with 8 nucleotides matching TRBD2. Germline values: CDR1 LGHDT, CDR2 YNNKEL (reference sequence). The V gene end was trimmed by 11 bases and the J gene end by 4 bases; junction bases not matched to a gene: 6. This CDR3 contains 12 residues. The CDR3 sequence is CAVGGATETQYF. The CDR3 coding sequence is TGTGCCGTCGGGGGGGCAACAGAGACCCAGTACTTC.

This clonotype showed up many times. Its ends do not fully match the called genes, so a read error is possible. In DNA form, the CDR3 reads TGCGCCAGCAGCTTCCTAGGGACCCAGTACTTC. Its translation is CASSFLGTQYF. The J gene is TRBJ2-5, the V gene TRBV27; unclear D gene. There are 11 residues in the CDR3. CDR1 MNHEY and CDR2 SMNVEV come from the germline V gene (reference sequence).

V gene TRBV28 combines with J gene TRBJ2-4, with D maybe TRBD2 (6 bases). Germline V gene data show CDR1 as MDHEN and CDR2 as SYDVKM. V was pared by 2 bases and J by 3 bases, with 11 bases between. This CDR3 region has 15 residues. The CDR3: CASSLGGSGKNIQYF. CDR3 DNA sequence: TGTGCCAGCAGTTTAGGGGGGAGTGGCAAAAACATTCAGTACTTC.

The V gene is TRBV7-9, the J gene TRBJ1-1, with D uncertain. Germline V lookup: CDR1 SEHNR, CDR2 FQNEAQ (reference sequence). The V end lost 2 bases, the J end lost 5 bases, and 12 bases lay between the germline ends. The CDR3 has 14 amino acids. For the CDR3, the DNA is TGTGCCAGCAGCTTAAGCGCGATCAGGACTGAAGCTTTCTTT. Amino acid sequence: CASSLSAIRTEAFF.